A selection of T cell receptor beta chains follows, all from one sample in a study of regulatory T cells in long-lasting Graves disease. TCRdb itself ran the multiplex PCR reads through MiXCR, one entry per CDR3 protein. The sample lists fewer than 400,000 distinct CDR3 sequences, 15% to 20% seen once, with roughly 40% in the top ten. Sample: peripheral blood mononuclear cells (PBMCs), taken at new diagnosis, from a patient treated with antithyroid drugs. These receptors came from a female donor with Graves disease. The CDR3 runs from the conserved cysteine through the conserved F or W. Each record gives: V gene, clone size, CDR3 length, D gene, CDR3 protein. The D gene is left open where the match is weak. Size is omitted from some rows. Given values are once, few, many or a class for expanded clones.

v_call: TRBV20-1
clone_size: many
cdr3_length: 14
d_call: .
cdr3_aa: CSATRTPASYEQYF

v_call: TRBV15
clone_size: .
cdr3_length: 17
d_call: TRBD2
cdr3_aa: CATSRDRGGGPTDTQYF

v_call: TRBV12-3/TRBV12-4
clone_size: many
cdr3_length: 12
d_call: .
cdr3_aa: CASTSTGGTQYF

v_call: TRBV29-1
clone_size: .
cdr3_length: 12
d_call: .
cdr3_aa: CSVEVVGNEQFF

v_call: TRBV20-1
clone_size: .
cdr3_length: 13
d_call: TRBD1
cdr3_aa: CSVQGARAYEQYF

v_call: TRBV18
clone_size: few
cdr3_length: 14
d_call: .
cdr3_aa: CASSPAVANEKLFF

v_call: TRBV9
clone_size: .
cdr3_length: 15
d_call: TRBD2
cdr3_aa: CAGSVESSGYNEQFF

v_call: TRBV15
clone_size: many
cdr3_length: 13
d_call: TRBD1
cdr3_aa: CATSRQGQETQYF

v_call: TRBV3-1
clone_size: .
cdr3_length: 15
d_call: .
cdr3_aa: CASSDSGTNTDMQYF

v_call: TRBV5-4
clone_size: many
cdr3_length: 14
d_call: .
cdr3_aa: CASSPTGLTYEQYF

v_call: TRBV11-2
clone_size: .
cdr3_length: 15
d_call: TRBD1
cdr3_aa: CASSPGTGYTGELFF

v_call: TRBV6-9
clone_size: many
cdr3_length: 17
d_call: .
cdr3_aa: CASSYRGLSKANYGYTF

v_call: TRBV2
clone_size: .
cdr3_length: 19
d_call: .
cdr3_aa: CASRNWGQGDGDSNYGYTF

v_call: TRBV27
clone_size: many
cdr3_length: 16
d_call: TRBD2
cdr3_aa: CASSPSRLAGFNEQYF

v_call: TRBV6-4
clone_size: many
cdr3_length: 14
d_call: TRBD1
cdr3_aa: CASSATGDGTEAFF

v_call: TRBV12-3/TRBV12-4
clone_size: many
cdr3_length: 15
d_call: TRBD2
cdr3_aa: CASSRGGTSGPEQFF

v_call: TRBV2
clone_size: many
cdr3_length: 15
d_call: TRBD1
cdr3_aa: CASSGYRGLDQPQHF

v_call: TRBV2
clone_size: once
cdr3_length: 15
d_call: .
cdr3_aa: CASSPKDGGANGYTF

v_call: TRBV19
clone_size: many
cdr3_length: 14
d_call: TRBD1
cdr3_aa: CASSWDRVGTEAFF

v_call: TRBV6-1
clone_size: many
cdr3_length: 17
d_call: TRBD2
cdr3_aa: CASSERFSGRATDTQYF

v_call: TRBV11-2
clone_size: many
cdr3_length: 13
d_call: .
cdr3_aa: CASSLGDNYGYTF

v_call: TRBV6-1
clone_size: many
cdr3_length: 13
d_call: .
cdr3_aa: CASSEFAPGRPYF

v_call: TRBV3-1
clone_size: many
cdr3_length: 14
d_call: .
cdr3_aa: CASSQDTVQETQYF

v_call: TRBV28
clone_size: many
cdr3_length: 15
d_call: TRBD1
cdr3_aa: CASSSAGGRGQPQHF

v_call: TRBV5-1
clone_size: many
cdr3_length: 14
d_call: .
cdr3_aa: CASSLALGDNEQFF

v_call: TRBV12-3/TRBV12-4
clone_size: many
cdr3_length: 19
d_call: TRBD2
cdr3_aa: CASSPGLAGGPVPVLAQYF

v_call: TRBV2
clone_size: .
cdr3_length: 13
d_call: .
cdr3_aa: CASSGGLKNVQYF

v_call: TRBV3-1
clone_size: few
cdr3_length: 13
d_call: .
cdr3_aa: CASSRPLTDTQYF

v_call: TRBV2
clone_size: .
cdr3_length: 14
d_call: TRBD2
cdr3_aa: CASREREGPYEQYF

v_call: TRBV27
clone_size: many
cdr3_length: 12
d_call: .
cdr3_aa: CASSLYGTVQYF

v_call: TRBV7-2
clone_size: .
cdr3_length: 17
d_call: .
cdr3_aa: CASSPRGGELYNQPQHF

v_call: TRBV19
clone_size: few
cdr3_length: 14
d_call: .
cdr3_aa: CASSMMAGDQPQHF

v_call: TRBV28
clone_size: .
cdr3_length: 15
d_call: TRBD2
cdr3_aa: CASTQLAELQETQYF

v_call: TRBV3-1
clone_size: many
cdr3_length: 16
d_call: TRBD2
cdr3_aa: CASSLWLGTSANEQFF

v_call: TRBV29-1
clone_size: many
cdr3_length: 13
d_call: .
cdr3_aa: CSVADPPNTEAFF

v_call: TRBV9
clone_size: many
cdr3_length: 18
d_call: .
cdr3_aa: CASSVSGPSPRYQETQYF

v_call: TRBV9
clone_size: .
cdr3_length: 15
d_call: .
cdr3_aa: CASSVGVPGANVLTF

v_call: TRBV28
clone_size: many
cdr3_length: 14
d_call: .
cdr3_aa: CASSPRGRFSGYTF

v_call: TRBV20-1
clone_size: many
cdr3_length: 16
d_call: TRBD2
cdr3_aa: CSASGGTSGHTGELFF

v_call: TRBV12-3/TRBV12-4
clone_size: .
cdr3_length: 13
d_call: .
cdr3_aa: CASSLSRGYGYTF

v_call: TRBV28
clone_size: many
cdr3_length: 15
d_call: .
cdr3_aa: CASTRQVFSSYEQYF

v_call: TRBV19
clone_size: many
cdr3_length: 13
d_call: .
cdr3_aa: CASKPGGGTEAFF

v_call: TRBV4-1
clone_size: few
cdr3_length: 15
d_call: .
cdr3_aa: CASSRLGGLTYEQYF

v_call: TRBV27
clone_size: many
cdr3_length: 13
d_call: .
cdr3_aa: CASSFLQSYEQYF

v_call: TRBV2
clone_size: many
cdr3_length: 16
d_call: .
cdr3_aa: CASSEATGTGQETQYF

v_call: TRBV7-9
clone_size: many
cdr3_length: 13
d_call: TRBD1
cdr3_aa: CASRGGHTGELFF